This TCR beta chain was retrieved from a study of blood T cell repertoires in COVID-19. Study information: Acute-phase and convalescent COVID-19 samples originated in the United States, Italy and Spain.

This clone appeared a single time. This CDR3 spans 15 amino acids. V was clipped by 2 bases and J by 2 bases, with 10 bases between them. Germline V CDR1 and CDR2: KGHSH, LQKENI. It was during active infection that Seattle patients were enrolled and then longitudinally followed. Sequenced by immunoSEQ multiplex PCR; TCRdb stores in-frame clones only, minus some. In the table there are some 300,000 clones, over 80% of which are singletons. This clonotype originated in a woman aged 45-65 years with COVID-19, enrolled during active disease. The chain couples TRBV18 to TRBJ2-1, with a tentative D call TRBD1 (6 bases). What was sequenced was peripheral blood. The CDR3 DNA follows: TGTGCCAGCTCACCAGAGGGACAAGCCTACAATGAGCAGTTCTTC. Encoded protein: CASSPEGQAYNEQFF.